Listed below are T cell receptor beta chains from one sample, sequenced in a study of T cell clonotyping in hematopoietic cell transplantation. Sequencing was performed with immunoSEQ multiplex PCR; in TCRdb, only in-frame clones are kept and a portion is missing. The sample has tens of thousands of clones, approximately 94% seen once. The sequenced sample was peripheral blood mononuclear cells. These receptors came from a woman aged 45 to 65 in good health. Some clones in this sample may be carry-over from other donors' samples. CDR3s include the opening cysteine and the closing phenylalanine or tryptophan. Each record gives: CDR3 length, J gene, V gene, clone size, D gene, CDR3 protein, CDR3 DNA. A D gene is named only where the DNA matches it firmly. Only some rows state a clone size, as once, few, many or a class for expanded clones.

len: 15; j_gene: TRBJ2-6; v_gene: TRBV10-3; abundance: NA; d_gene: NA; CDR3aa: CAIKGQDSGANVLTF; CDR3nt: TGTGCCATCAAAGGGCAAGACTCTGGGGCCAACGTCCTGACTTTC
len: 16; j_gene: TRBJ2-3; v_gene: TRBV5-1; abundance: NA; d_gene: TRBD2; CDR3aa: CASSSPASGGLDTQYF; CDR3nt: TGCGCCAGCAGCTCCCCTGCCAGCGGGGGCTTAGATACGCAGTATTTT
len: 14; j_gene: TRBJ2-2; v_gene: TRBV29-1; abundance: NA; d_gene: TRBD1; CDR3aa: CSVGQGVNTGELFF; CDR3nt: TGCAGCGTCGGACAGGGTGTGAACACCGGGGAGCTGTTTTTT
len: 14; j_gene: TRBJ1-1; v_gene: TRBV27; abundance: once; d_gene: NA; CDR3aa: CASSLYGAEAEAFF; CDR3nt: TGTGCCAGCAGTTTATACGGGGCGGAGGCTGAAGCTTTCTTT
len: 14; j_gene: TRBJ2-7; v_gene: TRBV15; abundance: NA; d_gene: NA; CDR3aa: CATSRDRHDYEQYF; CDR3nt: TGTGCCACCAGCCGCGACCGGCACGACTACGAGCAGTACTTC
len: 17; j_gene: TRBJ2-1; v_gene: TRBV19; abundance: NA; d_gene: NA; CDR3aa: CASSIDLETVTYNEQFF; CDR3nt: TGTGCCAGTAGTATAGATCTAGAAACAGTAACTTACAATGAGCAGTTCTTC
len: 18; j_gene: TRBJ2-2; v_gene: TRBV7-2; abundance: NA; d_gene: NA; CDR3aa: CASSSLPAAAGQTGELFF; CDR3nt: TGTGCCAGCAGCTCATTGCCGGCCGCGGCGGGACAGACCGGGGAGCTGTTTTTT
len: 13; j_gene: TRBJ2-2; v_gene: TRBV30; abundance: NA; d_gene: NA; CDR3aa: CAWSASYTGELFF; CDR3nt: TGTGCCTGGAGTGCCTCTTACACCGGGGAGCTGTTTTTT
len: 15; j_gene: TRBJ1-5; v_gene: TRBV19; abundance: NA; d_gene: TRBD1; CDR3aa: CASSTGGEGNQPQHF; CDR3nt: TGTGCCAGTAGCACAGGGGGCGAGGGGAATCAGCCCCAGCATTTT
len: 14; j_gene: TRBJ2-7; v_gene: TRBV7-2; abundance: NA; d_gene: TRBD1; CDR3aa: CASSLDREAYEQYF; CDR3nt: TGTGCCAGCAGCTTGGACAGGGAGGCCTACGAGCAGTACTTC
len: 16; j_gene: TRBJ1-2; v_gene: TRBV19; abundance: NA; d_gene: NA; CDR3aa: CASSMEGPTANYGYTF; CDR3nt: TGTGCCAGTAGTATGGAGGGGCCGACCGCTAACTATGGCTACACCTTC
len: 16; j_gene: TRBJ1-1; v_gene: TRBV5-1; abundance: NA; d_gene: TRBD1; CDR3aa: CASSLVVGQGGTEAFF; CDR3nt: TGCGCCAGCAGCTTGGTTGTGGGACAGGGAGGCACTGAAGCTTTCTTT
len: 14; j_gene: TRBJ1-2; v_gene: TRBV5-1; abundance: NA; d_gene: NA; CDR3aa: CASSLAPENYGYTF; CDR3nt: TGCGCCAGCAGCTTGGCCCCTGAAAACTATGGCTACACCTTC
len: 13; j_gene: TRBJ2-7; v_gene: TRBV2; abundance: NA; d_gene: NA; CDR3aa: CASRGGARYEQYF; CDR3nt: TGTGCCAGCAGAGGGGGGGCAAGGTACGAGCAGTACTTC
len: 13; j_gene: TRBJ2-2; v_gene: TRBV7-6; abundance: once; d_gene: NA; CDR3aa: CASSPKEAGELFF; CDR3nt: TGTGCCAGCAGCCCGAAGGAGGCCGGGGAGCTGTTTTTT
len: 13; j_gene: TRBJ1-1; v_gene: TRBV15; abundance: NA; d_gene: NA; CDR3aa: CATSKEGNTEAFF; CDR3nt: TGTGCCACCAGTAAGGAGGGAAACACTGAAGCTTTCTTT
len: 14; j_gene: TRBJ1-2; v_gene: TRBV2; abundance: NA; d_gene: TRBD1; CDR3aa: CASSDDRANYGYTF; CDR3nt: TGTGCCAGCAGTGATGACAGGGCTAACTATGGCTACACCTTC
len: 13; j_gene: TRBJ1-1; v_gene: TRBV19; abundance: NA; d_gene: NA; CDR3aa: CASSRVRGTEAFF; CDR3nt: TGTGCCAGTAGTAGGGTCCGAGGAACTGAAGCTTTCTTT
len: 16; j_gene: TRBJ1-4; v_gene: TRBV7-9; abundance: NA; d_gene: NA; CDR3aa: CASSSTIGGRGEKLFF; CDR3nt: TGTGCCAGCAGCTCGACGATTGGGGGGCGCGGAGAAAAACTGTTTTTT
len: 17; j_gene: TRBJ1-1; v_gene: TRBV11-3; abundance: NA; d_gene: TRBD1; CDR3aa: CASSPRTGSEMNTEAFF; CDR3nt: TGTGCCAGCAGCCCCAGGACAGGGAGCGAAATGAACACTGAAGCTTTCTTT
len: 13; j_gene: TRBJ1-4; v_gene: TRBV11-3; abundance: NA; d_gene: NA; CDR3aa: CASSPKGSKGLFF; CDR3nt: TGTGCCAGCAGCCCAAAGGGGTCGAAGGGTCTGTTTTTT
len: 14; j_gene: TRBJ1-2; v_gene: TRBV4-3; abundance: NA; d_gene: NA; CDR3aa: CASSQERGAYGYTF; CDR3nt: TGCGCCAGCAGCCAAGAAAGGGGGGCCTATGGCTACACCTTC
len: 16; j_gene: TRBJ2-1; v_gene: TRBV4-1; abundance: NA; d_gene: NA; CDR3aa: CASSQESGASYNEQFF; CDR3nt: TGCGCCAGCAGCCAAGAATCCGGGGCCTCCTACAATGAGCAGTTCTTC
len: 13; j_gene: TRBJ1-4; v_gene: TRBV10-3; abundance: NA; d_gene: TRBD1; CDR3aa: CAIGDSRWEKLFF; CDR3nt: TGTGCCATCGGGGACAGCCGGTGGGAAAAACTGTTTTTT
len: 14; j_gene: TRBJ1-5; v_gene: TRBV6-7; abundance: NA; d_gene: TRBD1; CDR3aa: CAIRTGPDNQPQHF; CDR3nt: TGTGCCATTAGGACAGGGCCGGACAATCAGCCCCAGCATTTT
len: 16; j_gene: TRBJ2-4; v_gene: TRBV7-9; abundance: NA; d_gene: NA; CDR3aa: CASSLDSRRAKNIQYF; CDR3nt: TGTGCCAGCAGCTTAGACAGTAGGAGGGCCAAAAACATTCAGTACTTC
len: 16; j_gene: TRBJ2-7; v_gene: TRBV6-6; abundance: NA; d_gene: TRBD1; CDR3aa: CASSTSGGQGFYEQYF; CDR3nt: TGTGCCAGCAGCACTTCGGGGGGACAGGGTTTTTACGAGCAGTACTTC
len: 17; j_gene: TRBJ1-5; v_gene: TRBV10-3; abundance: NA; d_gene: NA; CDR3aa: CAISAAPTTVSNQPQHF; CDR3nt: TGTGCCATCAGCGCCGCTCCTACGACGGTGAGCAATCAGCCCCAGCATTTT
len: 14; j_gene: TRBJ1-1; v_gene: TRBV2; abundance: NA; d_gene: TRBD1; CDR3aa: CASNPDRGNTEAFF; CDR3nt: TGTGCCAGCAACCCGGACAGGGGGAATACTGAAGCTTTCTTT
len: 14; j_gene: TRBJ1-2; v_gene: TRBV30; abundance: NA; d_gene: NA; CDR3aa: CAWSSPRQYYGYTF; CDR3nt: TGTGCCTGGAGTAGCCCTCGACAGTACTATGGCTACACCTTC
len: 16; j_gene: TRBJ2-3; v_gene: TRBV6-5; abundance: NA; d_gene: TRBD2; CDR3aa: CASSSLAGGTEDTQYF; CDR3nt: TGTGCCAGCAGTTCCCTAGCGGGGGGAACCGAAGATACGCAGTATTTT
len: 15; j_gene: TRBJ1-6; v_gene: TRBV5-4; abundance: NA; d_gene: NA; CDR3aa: CASSLLGGYDSPLHF; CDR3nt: TGTGCCAGCAGCTTGTTGGGGGGATATGATTCACCCCTCCACTTT